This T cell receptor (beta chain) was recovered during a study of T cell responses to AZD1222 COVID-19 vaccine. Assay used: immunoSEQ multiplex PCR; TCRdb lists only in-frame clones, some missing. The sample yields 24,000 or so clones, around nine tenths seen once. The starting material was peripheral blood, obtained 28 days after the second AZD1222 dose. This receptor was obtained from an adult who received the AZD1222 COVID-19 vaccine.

CDR3 amino acids: CASSLRRNTEAFF. The DNA for the CDR3 is TGTGCCAGCAGCTTACGGCGAAACACTGAAGCTTTCTTT. The genes are TRBV5-4 and TRBJ1-1; unclear D gene. In germline, CDR1 is SGHNT, CDR2 YYREEE (reference sequence). Trimming took off 2 bases at V and 2 bases at J, with 7 bases between the two ends. The CDR3 spans 13 residues.